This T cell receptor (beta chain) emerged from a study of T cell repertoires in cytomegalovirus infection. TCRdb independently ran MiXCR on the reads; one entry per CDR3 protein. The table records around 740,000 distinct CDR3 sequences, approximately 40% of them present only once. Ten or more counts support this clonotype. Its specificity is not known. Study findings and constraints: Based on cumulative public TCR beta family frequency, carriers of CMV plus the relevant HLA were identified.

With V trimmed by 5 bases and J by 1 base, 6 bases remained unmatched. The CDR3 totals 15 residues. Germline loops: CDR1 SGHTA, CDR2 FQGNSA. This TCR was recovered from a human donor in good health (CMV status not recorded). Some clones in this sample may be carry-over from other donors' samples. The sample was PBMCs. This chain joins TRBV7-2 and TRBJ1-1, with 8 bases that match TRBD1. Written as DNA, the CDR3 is TGTGCCAGCAGCGTTAGGACAGGGTCGAACACTGAAGCTTTCTTT. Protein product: CASSVRTGSNTEAFF.